This section outlines one T cell receptor (beta chain) sequence together with its context. The junction and the germline gene differ at one end; a read error may be behind it. The data are from a study of tumor-infiltrating lymphocytes in primary liver carcinoma. The tissue used was unsorted bulk material of about 17-33 mg. RNA and DNA were co-extracted from it with the AllPrep DNA/RNA mini kit. Germline V CDR1 and CDR2: SGHAT, FQNNGV. This CDR3 has 18 residues. A primer matching the constant region was used to make TCR beta cDNA from about 500 ng of total RNA. Three rounds of nested multiplex PCR with slightly modified ARM-PCR produced TCR beta libraries. The first two PCR rounds used TRBV1-TRBV30 primers with a Cbeta primer, roughly 10 cycles each. From the multiplex PCR reads, TCRdb called clonotypes with MiXCR, one entry per CDR3 protein. The sample includes almost 55,000 distinct CDR3 sequences, 70% to 75% of them seen just once.

The sequence was collected from a man aged 35 to 55 with primary liver carcinoma and hepatitis B virus infection. The chain couples TRBV11-2 to TRBJ2-7; 12 bases are shared with TRBD2. The sequenced material came from liver tumor tissue from sampling region 2. The subset is: tumor region T2, inferior pole. The CDR3 here is CASSLSIGLAGGGYEEYF. As DNA, the CDR3 is TGTGCCAGCAGCTTATCCATTGGTCTAGCGGGAGGGGGGTACGAGGAGTACTTC.